The 26 T cell receptor beta chains below were found in one sample sequenced in a study of response to subunit inactivated influenza vaccine. Each CDR3 protein is one row after TCRdb ran MiXCR on the RT-PCR reads. The profile shows over 750,000 distinct CDR3 sequences, 21% of them singletons. The starting material was PBMCs from blood, obtained more than 4 days after vaccination. These receptors originate from a man aged 50 to 60 who received an inactivated influenza vaccine.

This clonotype appeared a few times. The chain has TRBV5-5 and TRBJ2-3; TRBD2 aligns across 7 bases. CDR1 is SGHKS and CDR2 is YYEKEE in the germline V gene (reference sequence). The V and J ends lost 0 bases and 5 bases, in that order; junction bases with no gene match: 6. This CDR3 spans 15 amino acids. For the CDR3, the DNA is TGTGCCAGCAGCTTGGGGGGGGGTTTGGGAGATACGCAGTATTTT. This translates into CASSLGGGLGDTQYF.

This clonotype has only a few counts. This chain links TRBV4-3 with TRBJ2-2; 8 bases align to TRBD2. V was pared by 8 bases and J by 7 bases, with 15 bases of the junction left unmatched. There are 16 residues in the CDR3. Germline V gene data show CDR1 as LGHNA and CDR2 as YSLEER. CDR3 sequence reads: CASGPGTRERNGELFF. For the CDR3, the DNA is TGCGCCAGCGGGCCCGGGACTAGAGAGAGGAACGGGGAGCTGTTTTTT.

The chain has TRBV4-1 and TRBJ1-1; a possible D gene is TRBD1 (5 bases). V was trimmed by 0 bases and J by 0 bases, leaving 14 bases between them. CDR1 and CDR2 (germline): MGHRA, YSYEKL. The CDR3 has 17 amino acids. This chain's CDR3 is CASSQDTGMVMNTEAFF. DNA of the CDR3: TGCGCCAGCAGCCAAGATACAGGCATGGTGATGAACACTGAAGCTTTCTTT.

This clonotype has only a few counts. The chain has TRBV27 and TRBJ2-7, with 7 bases lining up with TRBD1. With V trimmed by 6 bases and J by 0 bases, 14 bases remained unmatched. The CDR3 is 17 amino acids. Germline V gives CDR1 MNHEY, CDR2 SMNVEV (reference sequence). CDR3 sequence (DNA): TGTGCCAGCAGGATATATGCAGGGGACAGCGTCTCCTACGAGCAGTACTTC. Translation: CASRIYAGDSVSYEQYF.

CDR3 in amino acids: CSASNSRGSNEQFF. The CDR3 DNA sequence: TGCAGTGCTAGCAACAGTAGGGGTTCCAATGAGCAGTTCTTC. This chain connects TRBV20-1 to TRBJ2-1; a weak D match, TRBD1 (5 bases). V gave up 3 bases and J gave up 6 bases, with 15 bases separating them. CDR3 size: 14 residues. Germline V gene data show CDR1 as DFQATT and CDR2 as SNEGSKA (reference sequence).

The chain links TRBV3-1 to TRBJ2-5; no clear D gene. Germline lookup yields CDR1 LGHDT and CDR2 YNNKEL (reference sequence). CDR3 size: 12 residues. V was cut by 0 bases and J by 9 bases, with 8 bases left in between. The CDR3 here is CASSQDRAAQYF. The CDR3 region has the DNA TGTGCCAGCAGCCAAGATAGGGCGGCCCAGTACTTC.

The gene calls are TRBV2 and TRBJ2-3; 9 bases match TRBD1. The ends lost 7 bases at V and 0 bases at J; junction bases unmatched: 11. There are 17 residues in the CDR3. Germline V gene data show CDR1 as SNHLY and CDR2 as FYNNEI. The CDR3 sequence is CASKRGGTGSSTDTQYF. In DNA, the CDR3 is TGTGCCAGCAAGAGGGGAGGGACAGGGTCTAGCACAGATACGCAGTATTTT.

This clonotype was counted ten times or more. The chain couples TRBV12-3 or TRBV12-4 to TRBJ2-7, with D unresolved. CDR3 length equals 14 residues. V was shortened by 3 bases and J by 2 bases, with 11 bases between the two germline ends. CDR3 sequence (DNA): TGTGCCAGCAGTTTTGAGTGGTCTACCTACGAGCAGTACTTC. Translating gives CASSFEWSTYEQYF.

The J gene is TRBJ1-1, the V gene TRBV4-3, with D perhaps TRBD1 (5 bases). Germline lookup yields CDR1 LGHNA and CDR2 YSLEER. V lost 5 bases and J 5 bases, leaving 15 bases between the germline ends. CDR3 length: 14 amino acids. The CDR3 protein is CASSKLRGGTEAFF. The CDR3 region has the DNA TGCGCCAGCAGCAAGTTGCGGGGGGGGACTGAAGCTTTCTTT.

DNA for the CDR3: TGTGCCAGCAGGTACACCTCCTACGAGCAGTACTTC. As protein: CASRYTSYEQYF. V gene TRBV2 combines with J gene TRBJ2-7; D is unresolved. This CDR3 is 12 amino acids long. Germline V CDR1 and CDR2: SNHLY, FYNNEI. Trimming stripped 6 bases from V and 0 bases from J, with 6 bases between.

The table lists this clonotype with a few counts. The chain has TRBV5-5 and TRBJ2-7; 7 bases line up with TRBD1. J lost 6 bases, V lost 3 bases, and 9 bases had no gene match. The CDR3 is made up of 14 amino acids. CDR1 is SGHKS, CDR2 YYEKEE, per germline (reference sequence). In DNA, the CDR3 is TGTGCCAGCAGCTCCGGACAGGCGGCAGGCGAGCAGTACTTC. Encoded protein: CASSSGQAAGEQYF.

This chain connects TRBV5-1 to TRBJ1-1; D remains unclear. Trimming stripped 7 bases from V and 4 bases from J, with 8 bases between. Germline V gene data show CDR1 as SGHRS and CDR2 as YFSETQ. This CDR3 comprises 11 residues. CDR3 region: CASQAGTEAFF. The CDR3 DNA reads TGCGCCAGCCAGGCGGGCACTGAAGCTTTCTTT.

In this sample, this clonotype turned up many times. This rearrangement joins TRBV12-3 or TRBV12-4 to TRBJ2-7; no clear D. The CDR3 spans 12 residues. Trimming took off 3 bases at V and 4 bases at J, with 7 bases between the two ends. In DNA form, the CDR3 reads TGTGCCAGCAGTTTCTGGGCTTACGAGCAGTACTTC. Translated: CASSFWAYEQYF.

The V call is TRBV24-1, the J call TRBJ2-2; D unresolved. Germline lookup yields CDR1 KGHDR and CDR2 SFDVKD. The CDR3 covers 12 residues. V dropped 5 bases and J dropped 4 bases, with 4 bases sitting between them. Here the CDR3 DNA reads TGTGCCACCAGTGTCGTCACCGGGGAGCTGTTTTTT. Translating gives CATSVVTGELFF.

This clonotype has just a few counts. V gene TRBV5-1 combines with J gene TRBJ2-3; no clear D. This CDR3 is built from 12 residues. Germline CDR1 is SGHRS and CDR2 is YFSETQ. V lost 4 bases to trimming and J lost 2 bases, with 5 bases between them. CDR3 nucleotides: TGCGCCAGCAGCGAACACACAGATACGCAGTATTTT. Its translation is CASSEHTDTQYF. Full variable domain (outside the CDR3, taken from reference TRBV5-1 and TRBJ2-3): KAGVTQTPRYLIKTRGQQVTLSCSPISGHRSVSWYQQTPGQGLQFLFEYFSETQRNKGNFPGRFSGRQFSNSRSEMNVSTLELGDSALYLCASSEHTDTQYFGPGTRLTVL.

This chain connects TRBV7-2 to TRBJ2-5; 7 positions agree with TRBD1. The germline CDR1 and CDR2 sequences are SGHTA and FQGNSA. V was pared by 5 bases and J by 6 bases, with 6 bases of the junction left unmatched. The CDR3 loop spans 13 amino acids. As DNA, the CDR3 is TGTGCCAGCAGCCAGACAGGGTGGCAGACCCAGTACTTC. It is translated as CASSQTGWQTQYF.

A few counts support this clonotype. The J gene is TRBJ1-1, the V gene TRBV28; a possible D gene is TRBD1 (5 bases). This CDR3 has 16 residues. The germline V and J ends were trimmed by 1 base and 3 bases, with 15 bases remaining between them. From germline, CDR1 is MDHEN and CDR2 SYDVKM. As DNA, the CDR3 is TGTGCCAGCAGTTTATCCCTAGGGGCGGGGGACACTGAAGCTTTCTTT. Residues: CASSLSLGAGDTEAFF. The complete variable domain, with remaining parts taken from reference TRBV28 and TRBJ1-1, reads DVKVTQSSRYLVKRTGEKVFLECVQDMDHENMFWYRQDPGLGLRLIYFSYDVKMKEKGDIPEGYSVSREKKERFSLILESASTNQTSMYLCASSLSLGAGDTEAFFGQGTRLTVV.

This clonotype has only a few counts. The chain has TRBV5-1 and TRBJ2-5; D is perhaps TRBD1 (6 bases). CDR3 length: 16 residues. The germline V and J ends were trimmed by 0 bases and 2 bases, with 14 bases remaining between them. Germline V gene data show CDR1 as SGHRS and CDR2 as YFSETQ. The DNA for the CDR3 is TGCGCCAGCAGCTTGGGCCAGGGGCCTTCTCAAGAGACCCAGTACTTC. It specifies CASSLGQGPSQETQYF.

The J gene is TRBJ2-1, the V gene TRBV24-1, with 11 bases aligning to TRBD2. The CDR3 is 16 residues long. Unmatched junction bases numbered 8, after V lost 7 bases and J lost 4 bases. In germline, CDR1 is KGHDR, CDR2 SFDVKD. The CDR3 here is CATRGFGTSGYNEQFF. The CDR3 DNA follows: TGTGCCACCAGAGGTTTTGGGACTAGCGGTTACAATGAGCAGTTCTTC.

Of note for this clonotype: Being one base from a much bigger clone, this may be a read error. This chain uses TRBV28 with TRBJ2-1; D possibly corresponds to TRBD1 (6 bases). CDR3 length: 14 residues. Between the trimmed V and J ends, which lost 5 bases and 7 bases, there was a span of 15 bases. Germline CDR1 MDHEN, CDR2 SYDVKM. DNA for the CDR3: TGTGCCAGCAGTCCTCCGGGACACGAAAATGAGCAGTTCTTC. Amino acid sequence: CASSPPGHENEQFF.

This clonotype has more than one count but fewer than ten. Here the CDR3 reads CASSLGRAPQYF. The CDR3 DNA follows: TGTGCCAGCAGCTTAGGACGGGCTCCCCAGTACTTC. The rearrangement links TRBV11-2 to TRBJ2-5, with D uncertain. Germline CDR1 SGHAT, CDR2 FQNNGV. V lost 1 base and J lost 9, with 9 bases in between. The CDR3 loop spans 12 amino acids. Full variable domain (rest looked up from reference TRBV11-2 and TRBJ2-5): EAGVAQSPRYKIIEKRQSVAFWCNPISGHATLYWYQQILGQGPKLLIQFQNNGVVDDSQLPKDRFSAERLKGVDSTLKIQPAKLEDSAVYLCASSLGRAPQYFGPGTRLLVL.

The V gene is TRBV27, the J gene TRBJ2-2; weak D call: TRBD2 (6 bases). Germline V gives CDR1 MNHEY, CDR2 SMNVEV (reference sequence). The length of the CDR3 is 14 residues. V shed 5 bases and J shed 7 bases, with 14 bases lying between them. The chain's CDR3 is CASSLTSNGGELFF. CDR3 DNA: TGTGCCAGCAGTCTGACTAGTAACGGCGGGGAGCTGTTTTTT.

This chain joins TRBV2 and TRBJ2-1, with TRBD2 matching 10 bases. Germline V gives CDR1 SNHLY, CDR2 FYNNEI. This CDR3 is built from 14 residues. The V gene end was trimmed by 6 bases and the J gene end by 11 bases; junction bases not matched to a gene: 10. CDR3 sequence (DNA): TGTGCCAGCAGAGATGGACTAGCGGCCGGTCAGCAGTTCTTC. It codes for CASRDGLAAGQQFF.

This clonotype has at least ten counts. This chain connects TRBV20-1 to TRBJ2-3, with D tentatively TRBD2 (5 bases). Germline V gene sequence: CDR1 DFQATT, CDR2 SNEGSKA (reference sequence). The CDR3 consists of 14 residues. Trimming cost V 3 bases and J 0 bases, with 10 bases left between them. For the CDR3, the DNA is TGCAGTGCTAGCGGGGAGACTAGCACAGATACGCAGTATTTT. Its protein is CSASGETSTDTQYF.

The chain combines TRBV2 with TRBJ1-2, with a possible D match to TRBD1 (6 bases). The CDR3 runs to 15 residues. V gave up 5 bases and J gave up 4 bases, with 17 bases separating them. CDR1 SNHLY and CDR2 FYNNEI come from the germline V gene. The CDR3 reads CASSPPGGGGYGYTF. The CDR3 DNA is TGTGCCAGCAGTCCTCCTGGGGGGGGCGGCTATGGCTACACCTTC.

This clonotype has more than one count but fewer than ten. V and J are TRBV4-2 and TRBJ2-1, with D maybe TRBD2 (6 bases). The germline V gene encodes CDR1 LGHNA and CDR2 YNFKEQ. CDR3 length: 17 residues. Trimming shortened V by 1 base and J by 0 bases, and 13 bases separated the two germline ends. As DNA, the CDR3 is TGTGCCAGCAGCCAAGGACTCGGCGGGGCCTCCTACAATGAGCAGTTCTTC. Translation gives CASSQGLGGASYNEQFF.